The 30 T cell receptor beta chains below come from one sample, sequenced in a study of patients and donors after allogeneic stem cell transplantation. A single record per CDR3 protein comes from TCRdb applying MiXCR to the RT-PCR reads. The sample shows tens of thousands of distinct CDR3 sequences, roughly 43% of them seen only once. The material sequenced was blood, either unsorted or a sorted T cell fraction (not recorded which). The receptors originated from a human donor who was either an allogeneic HSCT recipient or a stem cell or donor lymphocyte infusion donor (not recorded which). It is not recorded whose cells these are; they may come from a transplant donor.

The chain joins TRBV29-1 to TRBJ2-1; TRBD1 might be the D (6 bases). The V and J ends lost 5 bases and 2 bases respectively, with 10 bases between them. Germline CDR1 is SQVTM and CDR2 is ANQGSEA. The CDR3 length is 13 residues. The CDR3 reads CSVRTGTYNEQFF. DNA of the CDR3: TGCAGCGTTCGAACAGGGACCTACAATGAGCAGTTCTTC.

This chain links TRBV29-1 with TRBJ1-2; D is unclear. The germline V and J ends were trimmed by 1 base and 7 bases, with 13 bases remaining between them. From germline, CDR1 is SQVTM and CDR2 ANQGSEA. The CDR3 has 13 residues. This CDR3 reads CSVEGLHESGYTF. The CDR3 nucleotides read TGCAGCGTTGAAGGACTTCATGAAAGTGGCTACACCTTC.

The genes are TRBV21-1 and TRBJ2-7; the D segment call TRBD1 is taken from the table without a DNA check. TRBV21-1 is labeled a pseudogene. CDR3 length equals 14 residues. CDR3 coding DNA: TGTGCCAGCAGCAAAGTGGGGGGTCCCTACGAGCAGTACTTC. Its translation is CASSKVGGPYEQYF.

This clonotype was found many times. J is TRBJ1-5 and V is TRBV2; 11 bases fit TRBD1. The V gene end was trimmed by 5 bases and the J gene end by 1 base; junction bases not matched to a gene: 7. Germline-derived CDR1 and CDR2 are SNHLY and FYNNEI. This CDR3 spans 17 amino acids. Written as DNA, the CDR3 is TGTGCCAGCAGTTGGACAGGGGGCCCCGGGAGCAATCAGCCCCAGCATTTT. Its translation: CASSWTGGPGSNQPQHF.

The J gene is TRBJ1-4, the V gene TRBV29-1; D is ambiguous. The length of the CDR3 is 12 residues. Germline V gene sequence: CDR1 SQVTM, CDR2 ANQGSEA. The V end lost 4 bases, the J end lost 5 bases, and 8 bases lay between the germline ends. The CDR3 nucleotides read TGCAGCGTTGCATCCCAGAATGAAAAACTGTTTTTT. Its protein is CSVASQNEKLFF.

V usage is TRBV12-3 or TRBV12-4 and J usage is TRBJ1-4; 9 bases fit TRBD1. The V segment lost 3 bases and the J segment 0 bases; nucleotides outside the gene matches: 5. This CDR3 is 17 amino acids long. The CDR3: CASSFGQGTSTNEKLFF. The CDR3 nucleotides are TGTGCCAGCAGTTTTGGACAGGGGACGTCAACTAATGAAAAACTGTTTTTT.

The CDR3 region is CASSQGTGELFF. In DNA form, the CDR3 reads TGTGCCAGCAGCCAAGGGACCGGGGAGCTGTTTTTT. The chain employs TRBV3-1 and TRBJ2-2; unclear D gene. Germline V CDR1 and CDR2: LGHDT, YNNKEL (reference sequence). Trimming removed 1 base at V and 5 bases at J, with 2 bases between. The CDR3 loop spans 12 amino acids.

The chain links TRBV7-9 to TRBJ2-4; the D is unclear. Per germline, CDR1 SEHNR and CDR2 FQNEAQ (reference sequence). V lost 5 bases and J 9 bases, leaving 8 bases between the germline ends. The CDR3 covers 11 residues. CDR3 loop: CASSQNFIQYF. The CDR3, as DNA: TGTGCCAGCAGCCAGAACTTCATTCAGTACTTC.

This clonotype was counted at least ten times. The rearrangement links TRBV4-3 to TRBJ2-7; D is uncertain. The germline CDR1 and CDR2 sequences are LGHNA and YSLEER. The germline V and J ends were trimmed by 0 bases and 4 bases, with 7 bases remaining between them. The CDR3 totals 13 residues. The CDR3 DNA reads as TGCGCCAGCAGCCAAGATGTCAGTTACGAGCAGTACTTC. Translating gives CASSQDVSYEQYF.

The CDR3 region is CASRRSTSAGDEQYF. The DNA of the CDR3 is TGTGCCAGCAGACGGTCCACTAGCGCCGGCGACGAGCAGTACTTC. V and J are TRBV12-3 or TRBV12-4 and TRBJ2-7, with 7 bases identical to TRBD2. The junction had 13 bases not matched to a gene; V was cut back by 6 bases and J by 5 bases. This CDR3 contains 15 residues.

The chain joins TRBV28 to TRBJ2-7; D remains ambiguous. V lost 8 bases and J 0 bases, leaving 14 bases between the germline ends. Looked up from germline, CDR1 is MDHEN and CDR2 is SYDVKM. The CDR3 is 14 residues long. CDR3 in amino acids: CASGSSGTSYEQYF. In nucleotides, the CDR3 is TGTGCCAGCGGTAGCTCAGGTACCTCCTACGAGCAGTACTTC.

The chain couples TRBV6-2 or TRBV6-3 to TRBJ2-1; D not resolved. CDR1 MNHEY and CDR2 SVGEGT come from the germline V gene. The CDR3 sequence is 15 residues long. V was clipped by 2 bases and J by 5 bases, with 13 bases between them. The CDR3 reads CASSYNLGPNNEQFF. The CDR3 DNA reads as TGTGCCAGCAGTTACAATCTCGGACCTAACAATGAGCAGTTCTTC.

The sample holds a few counts of this clonotype. CDR3 sequence reads: CASSPGTDNYGYTF. The CDR3 DNA is TGTGCCAGCAGTCCTGGGACGGATAACTATGGCTACACCTTC. The chain carries TRBV28 and TRBJ1-2, with D possibly being TRBD1 (5 bases). From germline, CDR1 is MDHEN and CDR2 SYDVKM. V was shortened by 5 bases and J by 1 base, with 11 bases between the two germline ends. The CDR3 length is 14 residues.

The chain links TRBV29-1 to TRBJ1-1; TRBD1 aligns across 9 bases. Germline trimming cut 5 bases from V and 4 bases from J; bases unmatched to any gene: 11. The CDR3 consists of 15 residues. Germline values: CDR1 SQVTM, CDR2 ANQGSEA. CDR3 in amino acids: CSVTHRGRRGTEAFF. CDR3 DNA sequence: TGCAGCGTTACCCACAGGGGGCGCAGGGGCACTGAAGCTTTCTTT. Based on the CDR3 plus reference TRBV29-1 and TRBJ1-1, the full variable domain is SAVISQKPSRDICQRGTSLTIQCQVDSQVTMMFWYRQQPGQSLTLIATANQGSEATYESGFVIDKFPISRPNLTFSTLTVSNMSPEDSSIYLCSVTHRGRRGTEAFFGQGTRLTVV.

J is TRBJ2-5 and V is TRBV29-1; weak D call: TRBD2 (6 bases). Deletions cut 8 bases from V and 5 bases from J, with 15 bases between. The germline V gene encodes CDR1 SQVTM and CDR2 ANQGSEA. The CDR3 loop spans 12 amino acids. The CDR3 nucleotides read TGCAGCCTTAGGGAGGATATGGAGACCCAGTACTTC. This gives the protein CSLREDMETQYF.

Concerning this clonotype: Here the CDR3 omits its conserved ending phenylalanine or tryptophan, so a read error is the likely source. CDR3 region: CASSLPSGGTEAFL. CDR3 bases: TGTGCCAGCAGCTTACCCAGCGGGGGCACTGAAGCTTTCTTG. The gene calls are TRBV7-9 and TRBJ1-1; maybe TRBD1 (5 bases). The CDR3 covers 14 residues. Trimming pared 2 bases from V and 4 bases from J, leaving 11 bases between. The V gene's germline CDR1 is SEHNR and CDR2 FQNEAQ (reference sequence).

The chain links TRBV10-3 to TRBJ2-3, with D possibly being TRBD1 or TRBD2 (6 bases each). The ends were cut back, 3 bases at V and 3 bases at J, with 13 bases in the middle. The V gene's germline CDR1 is ENHRY and CDR2 SYGVKD. The CDR3 runs to 15 residues. CDR3 loop: CAISEGGIGTDTQYF. DNA for the CDR3: TGTGCCATCAGTGAAGGGGGGATAGGAACAGATACGCAGTATTTT.

This clonotype was seen a single time. The rearrangement joins TRBV28 to TRBJ1-2, with D possibly matching TRBD1 (6 bases). Trimming removed 8 bases at V and 6 bases at J, with 10 bases between. The CDR3 covers 11 residues. Germline V gives CDR1 MDHEN, CDR2 SYDVKM. CDR3 loop: CASGGQDGYTF. The CDR3, as DNA: TGTGCCAGCGGGGGCCAGGATGGCTACACCTTC.

V and J are TRBV5-1 and TRBJ2-2; D possibly corresponds to TRBD1 (6 bases). Trimming removed 4 bases from V and 3 bases from J, with 10 bases in between. Germline loops: CDR1 SGHRS, CDR2 YFSETQ. The CDR3 runs 14 residues. The CDR3: CASSRDIDTGELFF. CDR3 DNA sequence: TGCGCCAGCAGCCGGGACATCGACACCGGGGAGCTGTTTTTT.

This clonotype was seen a handful of times. The CDR3, as DNA: TGTGCCAGCGGAAATTGGACAGTCTACTATGGCTACACCTTC. Translated, it gives CASGNWTVYYGYTF. This chain connects TRBV12-3 or TRBV12-4 to TRBJ1-2; D possibly corresponds to TRBD1 (6 bases). Between the trimmed V and J ends, which lost 8 bases and 3 bases, there was a span of 16 bases. CDR3 length: 14 amino acids.

The table lists this clonotype with many counts. The V and J genes are TRBV3-1 and TRBJ1-5; D might be TRBD1 (5 bases). V dropped 4 bases and J dropped 4 bases, with 11 bases sitting between them. CDR1 LGHDT and CDR2 YNNKEL come from the germline V gene (reference sequence). This CDR3 is built from 14 residues. CDR3 sequence (DNA): TGTGCCAGCAGCCGGGACGGAGCAAATCAGCCCCAGCATTTT. It codes for CASSRDGANQPQHF.

CDR3 DNA: TGTGCCTGGAGTGTTGTGAAGGGTAGGGGAAACACCATATATTTT. Translating gives CAWSVVKGRGNTIYF. The V call is TRBV30, the J call TRBJ1-3; D uncertain. The V gene's germline CDR1 is GTSNPN and CDR2 SVGIG (reference sequence). The CDR3 spans 15 residues. V shed 0 bases and J shed 4 bases, with 13 bases lying between them.

This clonotype was seen a handful of times. The gene calls are TRBV12-3 or TRBV12-4 and TRBJ1-5; no firm D call. The CDR3 covers 15 residues. V lost 1 base, J lost 4 bases, and 11 bases lay in between. Here the CDR3 DNA reads TGTGCCAGCAGTTTAGAAACTCCCTGGAATCAGCCCCAGCATTTT. Translation gives CASSLETPWNQPQHF.

The CDR3 spells CSVEGWSSYNEQFF. The DNA of the CDR3 is TGCAGCGTTGAAGGGTGGAGCTCCTACAATGAGCAGTTCTTC. The chain has TRBV29-1 and TRBJ2-1, with D unresolved. The germline V gene has CDR1 SQVTM and CDR2 ANQGSEA. The V end was cut by 1 base, the J end by 0 bases, with 7 bases between. CDR3 length equals 14 residues.

The chain has TRBV27 and TRBJ1-2; no definite D call. Trimming stripped 5 bases from V and 5 bases from J, with 6 bases between. Germline V gene lookup returns CDR1 MNHEY and CDR2 SMNVEV (reference sequence). The CDR3 runs to 11 residues. In nucleotides, the CDR3 is TGTGCCAGCAGTCAATCTTATGGCTACACCTTC. It is translated as CASSQSYGYTF.

CDR3: CASSDEGLAGYNEQFF. CDR3 coding DNA: TGTGCCAGCAGCGACGAGGGACTAGCGGGGTACAATGAGCAGTTCTTC. This chain uses TRBV3-1 with TRBJ2-1; 13 bases align to TRBD2. Germline trimming cut 5 bases from V and 4 bases from J; bases unmatched to any gene: 5. Germline CDR1 LGHDT, CDR2 YNNKEL (reference sequence). The CDR3 contains 16 residues.

The rearrangement joins TRBV7-3 to TRBJ1-2; TRBD1 matches at 7 bases. V lost 5 bases, J lost 5 bases, and 14 bases stayed unmatched. There are 16 residues in the CDR3. Germline V gene data show CDR1 as SGHTA and CDR2 as FQGTGA. CDR3 sequence (DNA): TGTGCCAGCAGCGTCCAGGGGGTCTCTAGCCCTTATGGCTACACCTTC. Protein sequence: CASSVQGVSSPYGYTF.

This clonotype was seen a handful of times. The chain joins TRBV7-9 to TRBJ1-2; 8 bases map to TRBD1. This CDR3 has 16 residues. CDR1 and CDR2 from the germline V gene are SEHNR and FQNEAQ (reference sequence). The junction had 9 bases not matched to a gene; V was cut back by 1 base and J by 5 bases. CDR3 in DNA: TGTGCCAGCAGCTTAGTCCGAGGACAGGGAGGGTATGGCTACACCTTC. Encoded protein: CASSLVRGQGGYGYTF.

J is TRBJ1-1 and V is TRBV10-3; 8 positions match TRBD1. V shed 1 base, J shed 1 base, and the junction held 5 bases outside the gene matches. Germline values: CDR1 ENHRY, CDR2 SYGVKD. CDR3 length equals 16 residues. CDR3 nucleotide sequence: TGTGCCATCAGTGAGTGGGACAGGCGGGAGAACACTGAAGCTTTCTTT. Amino acid sequence: CAISEWDRRENTEAFF.

The chain uses TRBV24-1 and TRBJ1-1; possibly TRBD1 for D (6 bases). This CDR3 contains 13 residues. V was trimmed by 4 bases and J by 8 bases, leaving 13 bases between them. Per germline, CDR1 KGHDR and CDR2 SFDVKD. CDR3 loop: CATSEQQGGEAFF. Here the CDR3 DNA reads TGTGCCACCAGTGAACAACAGGGTGGCGAAGCTTTCTTT.